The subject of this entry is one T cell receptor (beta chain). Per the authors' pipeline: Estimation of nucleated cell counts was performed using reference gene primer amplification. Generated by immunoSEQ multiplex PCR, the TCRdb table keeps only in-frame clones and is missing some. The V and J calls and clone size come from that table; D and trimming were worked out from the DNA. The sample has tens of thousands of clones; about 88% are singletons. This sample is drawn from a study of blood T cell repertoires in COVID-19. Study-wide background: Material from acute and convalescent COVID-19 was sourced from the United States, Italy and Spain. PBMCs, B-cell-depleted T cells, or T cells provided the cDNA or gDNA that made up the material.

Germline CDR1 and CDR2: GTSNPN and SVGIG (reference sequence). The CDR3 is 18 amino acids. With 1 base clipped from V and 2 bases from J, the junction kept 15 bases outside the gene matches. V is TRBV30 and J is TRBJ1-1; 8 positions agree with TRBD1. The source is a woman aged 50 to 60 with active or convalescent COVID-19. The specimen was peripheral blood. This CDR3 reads CAWSAYRGNFQFNTEAFF. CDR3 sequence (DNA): TGTGCCTGGAGTGCTTACAGGGGGAACTTTCAATTCAACACTGAAGCTTTCTTT.